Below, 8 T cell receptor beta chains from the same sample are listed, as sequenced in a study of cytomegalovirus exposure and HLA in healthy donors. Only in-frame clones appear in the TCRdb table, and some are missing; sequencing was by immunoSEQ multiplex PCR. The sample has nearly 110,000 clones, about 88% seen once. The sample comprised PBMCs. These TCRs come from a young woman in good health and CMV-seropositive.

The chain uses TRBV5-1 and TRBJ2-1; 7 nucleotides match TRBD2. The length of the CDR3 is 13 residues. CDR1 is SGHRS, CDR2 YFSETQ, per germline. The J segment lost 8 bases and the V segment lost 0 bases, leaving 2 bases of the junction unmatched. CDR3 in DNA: TGCGCCAGCAGCTTGGCTAGCGGAGATGAGCAGTTCTTC. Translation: CASSLASGDEQFF.

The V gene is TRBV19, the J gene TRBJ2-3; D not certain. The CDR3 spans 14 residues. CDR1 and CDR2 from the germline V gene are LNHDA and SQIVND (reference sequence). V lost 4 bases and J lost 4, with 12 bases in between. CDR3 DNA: TGTGCCAGTAGTAACCCAGATGCTGCAGATACGCAGTATTTT. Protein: CASSNPDAADTQYF.

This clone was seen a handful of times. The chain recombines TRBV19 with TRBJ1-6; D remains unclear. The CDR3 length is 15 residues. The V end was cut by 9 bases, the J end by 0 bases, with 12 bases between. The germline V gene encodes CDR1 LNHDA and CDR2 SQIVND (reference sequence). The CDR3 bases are TGTGCCAGCTCCTCGGTTGGCTCCTATAATTCACCCCTCCACTTT. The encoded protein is CASSSVGSYNSPLHF.

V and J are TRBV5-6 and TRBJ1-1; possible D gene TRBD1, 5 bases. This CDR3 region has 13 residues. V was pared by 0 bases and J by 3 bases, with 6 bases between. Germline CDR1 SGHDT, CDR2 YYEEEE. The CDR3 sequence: CASSLAGYTEAFF. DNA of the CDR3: TGTGCCAGCAGCTTGGCAGGGTACACTGAAGCTTTCTTT.

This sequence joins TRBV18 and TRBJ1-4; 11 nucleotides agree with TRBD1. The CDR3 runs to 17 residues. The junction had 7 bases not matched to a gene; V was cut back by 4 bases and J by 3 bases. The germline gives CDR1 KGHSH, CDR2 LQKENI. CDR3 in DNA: TGTGCCAGCTCACATGGACAGGGGGCTGGGGCTAATGAAAAACTGTTTTTT. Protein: CASSHGQGAGANEKLFF. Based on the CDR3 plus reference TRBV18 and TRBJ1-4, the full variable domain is NAGVMQNPRHLVRRRGQEARLRCSPMKGHSHVYWYRQLPEEGLKFMVYLQKENIIDESGMPKERFSAEFPKEGPSILRIQQVVRGDSAAYFCASSHGQGAGANEKLFFGSGTQLSVL.

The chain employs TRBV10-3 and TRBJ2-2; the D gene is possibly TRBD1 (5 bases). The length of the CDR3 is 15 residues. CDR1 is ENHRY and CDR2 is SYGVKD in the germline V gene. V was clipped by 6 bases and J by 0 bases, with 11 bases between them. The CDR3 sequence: CAISRAASNTGELFF. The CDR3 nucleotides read TGTGCCATCAGCAGGGCTGCTTCGAACACCGGGGAGCTGTTTTTT.

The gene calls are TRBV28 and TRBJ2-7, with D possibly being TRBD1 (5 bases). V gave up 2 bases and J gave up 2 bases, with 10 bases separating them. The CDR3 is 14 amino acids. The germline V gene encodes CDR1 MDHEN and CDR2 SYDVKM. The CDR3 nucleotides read TGTGCCAGCAGTTTACTTGGCAGGGCCTACGAGCAGTACGTC. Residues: CASSLLGRAYEQYV.

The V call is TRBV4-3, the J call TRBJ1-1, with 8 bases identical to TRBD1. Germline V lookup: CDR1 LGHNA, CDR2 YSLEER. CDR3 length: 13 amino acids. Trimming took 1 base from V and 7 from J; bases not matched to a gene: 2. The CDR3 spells CASSQAGGIEAFF. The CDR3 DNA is TGCGCCAGCAGCCAAGCAGGGGGCATTGAAGCTTTCTTT.